This T cell receptor beta chain was recovered during a study of neurological immune-mediated disorders. The sample holds many counts of this clonotype. From 2 million PBMCs stored at -80 C, the unsorted libraries were generated. This CDR3 contains 15 residues. Trimming at V came to 4 bases and at J to 6 bases, leaving 10 bases not matched to a gene. The germline gives CDR1 SGHRS, CDR2 YFSETQ. The authors made cDNA by 5'RACE with 10-nucleotide random UMIs. TCRdb reanalysed the 5' RACE reads using MiXCR and keeps one entry per CDR3 protein. The repertoire includes about 59,000 distinct CDR3 sequences, around 3.5% of them detected once, and more than 2.5% sits in the top ten.

The chain is built from TRBV5-1 and TRBJ1-5, with TRBD1 matching over 7 bases. The sequenced sample was PBMCs. The sequence was obtained from a woman younger than 45 with multiple sclerosis. The CDR3 DNA is TGCGCCAGCAGCCGAGAACAGGGGACGAGTCAGCCCCAGCATTTT. Translation gives CASSREQGTSQPQHF.